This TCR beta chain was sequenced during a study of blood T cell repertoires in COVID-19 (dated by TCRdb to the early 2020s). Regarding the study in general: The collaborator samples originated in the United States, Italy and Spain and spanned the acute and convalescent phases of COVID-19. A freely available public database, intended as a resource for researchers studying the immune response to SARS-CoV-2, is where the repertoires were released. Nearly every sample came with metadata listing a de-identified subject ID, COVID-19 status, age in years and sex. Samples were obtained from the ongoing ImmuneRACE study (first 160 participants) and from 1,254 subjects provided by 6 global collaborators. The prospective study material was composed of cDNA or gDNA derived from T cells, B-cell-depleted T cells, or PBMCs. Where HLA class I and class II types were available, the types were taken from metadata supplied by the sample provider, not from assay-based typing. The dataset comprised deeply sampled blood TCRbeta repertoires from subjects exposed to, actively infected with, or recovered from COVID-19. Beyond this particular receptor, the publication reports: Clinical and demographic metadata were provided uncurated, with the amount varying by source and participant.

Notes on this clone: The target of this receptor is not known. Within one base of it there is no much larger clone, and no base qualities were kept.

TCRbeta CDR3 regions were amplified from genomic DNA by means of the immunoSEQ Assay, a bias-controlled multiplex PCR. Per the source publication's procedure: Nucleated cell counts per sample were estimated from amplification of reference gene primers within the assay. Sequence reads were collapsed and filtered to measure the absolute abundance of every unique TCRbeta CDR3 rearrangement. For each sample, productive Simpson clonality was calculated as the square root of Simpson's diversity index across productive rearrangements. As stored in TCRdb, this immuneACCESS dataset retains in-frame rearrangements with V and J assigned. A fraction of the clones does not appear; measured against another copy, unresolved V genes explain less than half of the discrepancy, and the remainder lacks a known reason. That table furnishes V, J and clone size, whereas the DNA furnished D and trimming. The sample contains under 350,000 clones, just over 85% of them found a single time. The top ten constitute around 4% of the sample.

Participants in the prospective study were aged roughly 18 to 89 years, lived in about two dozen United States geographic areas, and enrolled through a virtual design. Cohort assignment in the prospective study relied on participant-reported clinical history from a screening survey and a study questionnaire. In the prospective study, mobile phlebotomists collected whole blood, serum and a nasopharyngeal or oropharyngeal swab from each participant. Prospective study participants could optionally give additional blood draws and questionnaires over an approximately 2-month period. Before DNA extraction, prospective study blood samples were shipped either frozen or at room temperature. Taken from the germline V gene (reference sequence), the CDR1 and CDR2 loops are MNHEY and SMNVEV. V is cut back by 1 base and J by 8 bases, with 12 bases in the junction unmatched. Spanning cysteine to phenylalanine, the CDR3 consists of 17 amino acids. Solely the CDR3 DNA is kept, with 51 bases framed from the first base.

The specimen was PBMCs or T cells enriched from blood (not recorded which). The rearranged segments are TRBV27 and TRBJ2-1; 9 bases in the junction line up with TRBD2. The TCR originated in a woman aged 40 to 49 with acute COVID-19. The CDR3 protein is CASSLLGRGGLPDEQFF. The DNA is TGTGCCAGCAGTTTATTGGGGCGGGGGGGCCTCCCGGATGAGCAGTTCTTC.